Shown below are 30 T cell receptor beta chains from a single sample sequenced in a study of blood T cell repertoires in COVID-19. The table came from immunoSEQ multiplex PCR; TCRdb's copy has only in-frame clones and leaves some out. The sample has about 56,000 clones; 89% are singletons. The material sequenced was peripheral blood. These receptors came from a woman aged 55-70 years with COVID-19, enrolled during active disease.

This chain uses TRBV4-1 with TRBJ2-1, with 7 positions matching TRBD2. The CDR3 loop spans 13 amino acids. Looked up from germline, CDR1 is MGHRA and CDR2 is YSYEKL. Trimming at V came to 3 bases and at J to 8 bases, leaving 4 bases not matched to a gene. DNA of the CDR3: TGCGCCAGCAGCCATCCGGGAGGCTATGAGCAGTTCTTC. Translated, it gives CASSHPGGYEQFF.

The rearrangement joins TRBV10-2 to TRBJ2-2; 7 bases agree with TRBD2. V was clipped by 3 bases and J by 7 bases; unmatched bases: 8. The CDR3 has 15 residues. In germline, CDR1 is WSHSY, CDR2 SAAADI. The DNA of the CDR3 is TGCGCCAGCAGTGAACAGCGGGGAGTCGGCGGGGAGCTGTTTTTT. The encoded protein is CASSEQRGVGGELFF.

The gene calls are TRBV5-1 and TRBJ1-2, with D possibly being TRBD1 (5 bases). This CDR3 is 15 amino acids long. Germline V lookup: CDR1 SGHRS, CDR2 YFSETQ. The V end was cut by 0 bases, the J end by 7 bases, with 16 bases between. CDR3 in DNA: TGCGCCAGCAGCTTGGCCTTGGGGCAGGGCGGTGGCTACACCTTC. Translating it yields CASSLALGQGGGYTF.

The rearrangement links TRBV5-1 to TRBJ2-1, with unresolved D. V gave up 0 bases and J gave up 8 bases, with 9 bases separating them. CDR3 length: 13 residues. The germline V gene has CDR1 SGHRS and CDR2 YFSETQ. CDR3 protein: CASSLVGEDEQFF. Here the CDR3 DNA reads TGCGCCAGCAGCTTGGTGGGCGAAGATGAGCAGTTCTTC.

The chain couples TRBV18 to TRBJ1-3; 9 positions match TRBD1. The CDR3 runs to 16 residues. The germline V gene has CDR1 KGHSH and CDR2 LQKENI. V trimming: 5 bases; J trimming: 0 bases; junction bases outside the gene matches: 5. The CDR3: CASSSGTGSSGNTIYF. CDR3 nucleotides: TGTGCCAGCTCATCGGGGACAGGGAGCTCTGGAAACACCATATATTTT.

This rearrangement joins TRBV28 to TRBJ1-4, with D tentatively TRBD1 (5 bases). The germline V gene encodes CDR1 MDHEN and CDR2 SYDVKM. Trimming cost V 10 bases and J 4 bases, with 16 bases left between them. This CDR3 has 14 residues. The CDR3 bases are TGTGCCATTACGGCGGACATTTATAATGAAAAACTGTTTTTT. This codes for CAITADIYNEKLFF.

The chain links TRBV19 to TRBJ1-1, with D possibly TRBD1 on 5 matching bases. This CDR3 is 14 amino acids long. Trimming took off 3 bases at V and 0 bases at J, with 8 bases between the two ends. The germline gives CDR1 LNHDA, CDR2 SQIVND (reference sequence). The CDR3 sequence is CASSMGHLNTEAFF. The CDR3, as DNA: TGTGCCAGTAGTATGGGGCATTTGAACACTGAAGCTTTCTTT.

This clone was seen a few times. This chain uses TRBV19 with TRBJ1-1, with TRBD1 identical over 7 bases. CDR3 length: 15 amino acids. V trimming: 4 bases; J trimming: 3 bases; junction bases outside the gene matches: 8. CDR1 and CDR2 (germline): LNHDA, SQIVND (reference sequence). CDR3 nucleotides: TGTGCCAGTAGTAGAAAAGGGGGCTGGGACACTGAAGCTTTCTTT. It translates to CASSRKGGWDTEAFF.

A single count supports this clone. One end of the junction is discordant with germline, which a read error may explain. V is TRBV18 and J is TRBJ2-5, with D possibly being TRBD2 (6 bases). Germline assignment: CDR1 KGHSH and CDR2 LQKENI. CDR3 length equals 16 residues. The CDR3 sequence is CASSAPLSGTQETQYF. CDR3 nucleotides: TGTGCCAGCTCAGCACCCTTGTCTGGGACTCAAGAGACCCAGTACTTC.

This rearrangement joins TRBV4-3 to TRBJ2-2, with 8 bases lining up with TRBD1. Trimming cost V 4 bases and J 5 bases; bases outside gene matches: 12. The germline V gene encodes CDR1 LGHNA and CDR2 YSLEER. The CDR3 runs 17 residues. CDR3 amino acids: CASSRNPSGGGTGELFF. The CDR3 DNA reads as TGCGCCAGCAGCCGTAATCCCTCAGGGGGCGGAACCGGGGAGCTGTTTTTT.

This chain connects TRBV5-1 to TRBJ2-1, with 11 positions matching TRBD2. The length of the CDR3 is 16 residues. Germline V gives CDR1 SGHRS, CDR2 YFSETQ. V shed 0 bases, J shed 4 bases, and the junction held 3 bases outside the gene matches. This CDR3 reads CASSLATSGEYNEQFF. The CDR3, as DNA: TGCGCCAGCAGCTTGGCGACTAGCGGGGAGTACAATGAGCAGTTCTTC.

This sequence joins TRBV5-4 and TRBJ2-3, with unresolved D. Germline V gives CDR1 SGHNT, CDR2 YYREEE (reference sequence). The CDR3 is 15 residues long. Trimming stripped 2 bases from V and 3 bases from J, with 13 bases between. CDR3 nucleotide sequence: TGTGCCAGCAGCTTCTACCGGTATGAGACAGATACGCAGTATTTT. This codes for CASSFYRYETDTQYF.

The CDR3 DNA sequence: TGTGCCAGCAGCTTTCTTTCGGAGAGCTATGGCTACACCTTC. It translates to CASSFLSESYGYTF. The V and J genes are TRBV5-5 and TRBJ1-2; D unclear. CDR1 and CDR2 from the germline V gene are SGHKS and YYEKEE (reference sequence). V lost 2 bases and J 4 bases, leaving 12 bases between the germline ends. This CDR3 has 14 amino acids.

The table lists this clone with a few counts. This sample includes further DNA sequences coding for the same CDR3. CDR3 DNA sequence: TGTGCCAGCTCCCTGGGCACAGGGGAGAATGGCTACACCTTC. It specifies CASSLGTGENGYTF. This chain connects TRBV27 to TRBJ1-2, with 7 bases fitting TRBD1. The CDR3 totals 14 residues. V trimming: 8 bases; J trimming: 6 bases; junction bases outside the gene matches: 12. The germline gives CDR1 MNHEY, CDR2 SMNVEV (reference sequence).

The chain has TRBV6-2 or TRBV6-3 and TRBJ1-5; TRBD1 aligns across 9 bases. V shed 5 bases and J 5 bases; nucleotides not matched to a gene: 7. The germline V gene has CDR1 MNHEY and CDR2 SVGEGT. The CDR3 sequence is 15 residues long. The CDR3 is CASSAGTGTDQPQHF. DNA of the CDR3: TGTGCCAGCAGTGCCGGGACAGGGACCGATCAGCCCCAGCATTTT.

The rearrangement joins TRBV7-8 to TRBJ2-2; a weak D match, TRBD1 (6 bases). The V gene lost 6 bases and the J gene lost 5 bases, with 16 bases spanning the gap. This CDR3 has 15 residues. Germline CDR1 reads SGHVS; CDR2 reads FQNEAQ. The CDR3 spells CASRRGQGKTGELFF. The CDR3 nucleotides read TGTGCCAGCAGACGCGGGCAGGGGAAAACCGGGGAGCTGTTTTTT.

The J gene is TRBJ1-4, the V gene TRBV28; perhaps TRBD1 as D (6 bases). The germline V gene encodes CDR1 MDHEN and CDR2 SYDVKM. V was trimmed by 5 bases and J by 10 bases, leaving 14 bases between them. There are 13 residues in the CDR3. CDR3 in DNA: TGTGCCAGCAGTCGAACTCAGGGGAGAAAACTGTTTTTT. This sequence encodes CASSRTQGRKLFF.

CDR3 residues: CATSDVAADTQYF. The CDR3 DNA sequence: TGTGCCACCAGTGATGTAGCGGCAGATACGCAGTATTTT. The V gene is TRBV24-1, the J gene TRBJ2-3, with D possibly being TRBD2 (6 bases). The CDR3 covers 13 residues. Germline V CDR1 and CDR2: KGHDR, SFDVKD. V gave up 3 bases and J gave up 4 bases, with 7 bases separating them.

DNA of the CDR3: TGCGCCAGCAGCCTGGGACAGGGCAAGAATGAGCAGTTCTTC. It yields the protein CASSLGQGKNEQFF. The V gene is TRBV5-1, the J gene TRBJ2-1; 9 positions match TRBD1. The junction had 6 bases not matched to a gene; V was cut back by 4 bases and J by 7 bases. CDR3 length equals 14 residues. CDR1 SGHRS and CDR2 YFSETQ come from the germline V gene. The full variable domain, rest sourced from reference TRBV5-1 and TRBJ2-1, is KAGVTQTPRYLIKTRGQQVTLSCSPISGHRSVSWYQQTPGQGLQFLFEYFSETQRNKGNFPGRFSGRQFSNSRSEMNVSTLELGDSALYLCASSLGQGKNEQFFGPGTRLTVL.

This sequence joins TRBV27 and TRBJ2-1, with D perhaps TRBD2 (6 bases). This CDR3 comprises 13 residues. V was clipped by 3 bases and J by 6 bases, with 9 bases between them. Germline V gene sequence: CDR1 MNHEY, CDR2 SMNVEV (reference sequence). CDR3 amino acids: CASSLGSGNEQFF. DNA of the CDR3: TGTGCCAGCAGTTTGGGTAGCGGCAATGAGCAGTTCTTC.

This chain joins TRBV12-3 or TRBV12-4 and TRBJ2-7; a possible D gene is TRBD2 (5 bases). The V and J ends lost 1 base and 8 bases respectively, with 9 bases between them. The CDR3 sequence is 12 residues long. CDR3 coding DNA: TGTGCCAGCAGTTTAGAGAGGGCCAAGCAGTACTTC. Translating it yields CASSLERAKQYF.

The J gene is TRBJ2-7, the V gene TRBV3-1 (or the pseudogene TRBV3-2), with a weak D call TRBD1 (6 bases). This CDR3 region has 14 residues. The germline gives CDR1 LGHDT, CDR2 YNNKEL (reference sequence). V gave up 1 base and J gave up 8 bases, with 15 bases separating them. The CDR3 region is CASSQGQGLTKQYF. The CDR3 nucleotides are TGTGCCAGCAGCCAAGGCCAGGGGTTAACGAAGCAGTACTTC.

This clone was observed a handful of times. V and J are TRBV5-1 and TRBJ1-2; tentatively, D is TRBD1 (6 bases). Germline CDR1 is SGHRS and CDR2 is YFSETQ. This CDR3 is 15 amino acids long. Trimming cost V 4 bases and J 7 bases, with 20 bases left between them. The CDR3: CASSASGAGEPGYTF. CDR3 DNA sequence: TGCGCCAGCAGCGCCTCCGGGGCAGGGGAGCCTGGCTACACCTTC.

J is TRBJ2-7 and V is TRBV5-1; D is possibly TRBD2 (6 bases). Trimming removed 4 bases from V and 4 bases from J, with 27 bases in between. This CDR3 region has 18 residues. Germline CDR1 and CDR2: SGHRS and YFSETQ. CDR3 bases: TGCGCCAGCAGCCCAAGGCGGGATCTAGCCCCGAGAGGTTACGAGCAGTACTTC. It codes for CASSPRRDLAPRGYEQYF.

This chain uses TRBV27 with TRBJ1-2; D may be TRBD1 (5 bases). The CDR3 covers 14 residues. The V gene lost 3 bases and the J gene lost 7 bases, with 15 bases spanning the gap. In germline, CDR1 is MNHEY, CDR2 SMNVEV (reference sequence). CDR3 sequence (DNA): TGTGCCAGCAGTTTGCGGGGGGGGTACCCTGGCTACACCTTC. Amino acid sequence: CASSLRGGYPGYTF.

The J gene is TRBJ1-1, the V gene TRBV3-1 (or the pseudogene TRBV3-2); 7 nucleotides align to TRBD1. This CDR3 has 14 amino acids. Germline V CDR1 and CDR2: LGHDT, YNNKEL (reference sequence). Trimming cost V 3 bases and J 4 bases; bases outside gene matches: 5. The CDR3 sequence: CASSQVDRATEAFF. The CDR3 bases are TGTGCCAGCAGCCAGGTAGACAGGGCCACTGAAGCTTTCTTT.

The chain is built from TRBV13 and TRBJ1-2; 11 bases are a match to TRBD1. The germline V gene encodes CDR1 PRHDT and CDR2 FYEKMQ (reference sequence). Losses at the gene ends were 5 bases for V and 4 bases for J; bases not matched to a gene: 9. The CDR3 is 16 amino acids. The DNA of the CDR3 is TGTGCCAGCAGCCGAAGGGGACAGGGGGTAACCTATGGCTACACCTTC. Protein product: CASSRRGQGVTYGYTF.

J is TRBJ1-2 and V is TRBV3-1 (or the pseudogene TRBV3-2); possibly TRBD1 for D (5 bases). With 4 bases removed from V and 3 bases from J, the gap between germline ends came to 18 bases. The CDR3 covers 16 residues. Germline V gives CDR1 LGHDT, CDR2 YNNKEL (reference sequence). For the CDR3, the DNA is TGTGCCAGCAGCCGCAAGGGAGGGGAGCTGCACTATGGCTACACCTTC. This gives the protein CASSRKGGELHYGYTF.

This CDR3 is CASSHQGAGGTEAFF. In DNA form, the CDR3 reads TGTGCCAGCAGTCATCAGGGGGCTGGGGGTACTGAAGCTTTCTTT. The rearrangement joins TRBV27 to TRBJ1-1, with 8 bases lining up with TRBD1. CDR1 and CDR2 (germline): MNHEY, SMNVEV (reference sequence). With 5 bases clipped from V and 5 bases from J, the junction kept 10 bases outside the gene matches. CDR3 length: 15 residues.

The V and J genes are TRBV4-1 and TRBJ1-5, with D unresolved. Germline assignment: CDR1 MGHRA and CDR2 YSYEKL. The CDR3 has 14 amino acids. Trimming pared 7 bases from V and 0 bases from J, leaving 10 bases between. The CDR3 DNA follows: TGCGCCAGCAACAAACAGTTTAGCAATCAGCCCCAGCATTTT. Translating gives CASNKQFSNQPQHF.